One sample yielded the 19 T cell receptor beta chains listed below, sequenced in a study of blood T cell repertoires in COVID-19. Sequencing used immunoSEQ multiplex PCR; TCRdb keeps in-frame clones, though not all of them. The table records 150,000 to 200,000 clones, 82% of them present only once. The sequenced sample was PBMCs or T cells enriched from blood (not recorded which). The receptor source for this set is a man in his forties who had recovered from COVID-19.

This chain uses TRBV6-6 with TRBJ1-1; possibly TRBD1 for D (6 bases). With 7 bases removed from V and 6 bases from J, the gap between germline ends came to 18 bases. The germline CDR1 and CDR2 sequences are MNHNY and SVGAGI (reference sequence). The CDR3 extends over 14 amino acids. The CDR3: CASILRGTTSEAFF. The CDR3 coding sequence is TGTGCCAGCATCCTAAGGGGGACTACCTCTGAAGCTTTCTTT.

The genes are TRBV5-1 and TRBJ2-7; 7 bases align to TRBD2. CDR3 length: 15 residues. Germline V gene lookup returns CDR1 SGHRS and CDR2 YFSETQ. J was trimmed by 2 bases and V by 3 bases; bases with no gene match: 8. The CDR3 reads CASSWGGGETYEQYF. CDR3 nucleotides: TGCGCCAGCAGCTGGGGCGGGGGTGAAACCTACGAGCAGTACTTC.

This clone occurred a few times. The chain combines TRBV6-4 with TRBJ1-3; D ambiguous. V gave up 8 bases and J gave up 4 bases, with 12 bases separating them. The CDR3 has 13 amino acids. Germline V gene sequence: CDR1 MRHNA, CDR2 SNTAGT. DNA for the CDR3: TGTGCCAGCCGACTATCGACAGGAAACACCATATATTTT. Protein product: CASRLSTGNTIYF.

The chain couples TRBV10-1 to TRBJ1-3; 7 bases line up with TRBD1. The CDR3 has 15 residues. The germline V gene has CDR1 WNHNN and CDR2 SYGVQD (reference sequence). The ends lost 5 bases at V and 4 bases at J; junction bases unmatched: 8. Here the CDR3 reads CASSSSTGPGNTIYF. DNA for the CDR3: TGCGCCAGCAGTAGTTCGACAGGGCCAGGAAACACCATATATTTT.

This clone has just a few counts. The chain employs TRBV7-2 and TRBJ2-5, with D possibly being TRBD1 (5 bases). There are 14 residues in the CDR3. The germline CDR1 and CDR2 sequences are SGHTA and FQGNSA. Trimming shortened V by 2 bases and J by 4 bases, and 11 bases separated the two germline ends. The CDR3, as DNA: TGTGCCAGCAGCTTAACACAGGTGGGAGAGACCCAGTACTTC. The encoded protein is CASSLTQVGETQYF.

The CDR3 sequence is CASSPSPDRVQGYTF. As DNA, the CDR3 is TGTGCCAGCTCACCATCGCCGGACAGGGTCCAGGGCTACACCTTC. The V gene is TRBV18, the J gene TRBJ1-2, with 8 bases identical to TRBD1. Per the germline V gene, CDR1 is KGHSH and CDR2 is LQKENI. The CDR3 loop spans 15 amino acids. V lost 2 bases, J lost 8 bases, and 10 bases stayed unmatched.

The chain links TRBV28 to TRBJ1-2; TRBD1 agrees at 7 bases. CDR1 MDHEN and CDR2 SYDVKM come from the germline V gene. The CDR3 loop spans 15 amino acids. The V gene end was trimmed by 9 bases and the J gene end by 3 bases; junction bases not matched to a gene: 13. The CDR3 nucleotides are TGTGCCAGTCAAAGAGGGGGCGGCCCCTACTATGGCTACACCTTC. It is translated as CASQRGGGPYYGYTF.

This chain connects TRBV5-1 to TRBJ2-5, with a possible D match to TRBD1 (5 bases). Looked up from germline, CDR1 is SGHRS and CDR2 is YFSETQ. V was trimmed by 4 bases and J by 2 bases, leaving 9 bases between them. The CDR3 totals 13 residues. The CDR3, as DNA: TGCGCCAGCAGCCCACAGGAACAAGAGACCCAGTACTTC. Its protein product is CASSPQEQETQYF.

This rearrangement joins TRBV30 to TRBJ2-3; 14 nucleotides align to TRBD2. The ends lost 6 bases at V and 5 bases at J; junction bases unmatched: 10. Germline-derived CDR1 and CDR2 are GTSNPN and SVGIG (reference sequence). The CDR3 totals 16 residues. The CDR3 region is CACRLAGGPGVDTQYF. CDR3 nucleotide sequence: TGTGCCTGCCGACTAGCGGGAGGGCCCGGGGTAGATACGCAGTATTTT.

The CDR3 region is CASSQDSGMGAGGGYTF. The CDR3, as DNA: TGCGCCAGCAGCCAAGATTCGGGAATGGGGGCAGGCGGGGGCTACACCTTC. The chain links TRBV4-1 to TRBJ1-2, with a tentative D call TRBD1 (6 bases). The V end lost 0 bases, the J end lost 8 bases, and 22 bases lay between the germline ends. Germline V gives CDR1 MGHRA, CDR2 YSYEKL. This CDR3 is built from 17 residues.

In this sample, this clone turned up a few times. The chain's CDR3 is CASREGLSYNEQFF. The CDR3 region has the DNA TGTGCCAGCAGGGAGGGCCTGTCCTACAATGAGCAGTTCTTC. This chain joins TRBV2 and TRBJ2-1; the D gene is possibly TRBD2 (6 bases). Deletions cut 6 bases from V and 1 base from J, with 10 bases between. Germline V CDR1 and CDR2: SNHLY, FYNNEI. The CDR3 is 14 amino acids. The whole variable domain, filled in from reference TRBV2 and TRBJ2-1, reads EPEVTQTPSHQVTQMGQEVILRCVPISNHLYFYWYRQILGQKVEFLVSFYNNEISEKSEIFDDQFSVERPDGSNFTLKIRSTKLEDSAMYFCASREGLSYNEQFFGPGTRLTVL.

The chain is built from TRBV14 and TRBJ2-7; TRBD2 aligns across 8 bases. The CDR3 is made up of 16 amino acids. CDR1 and CDR2 from the germline V gene are SGHDN and FVKESK. The V segment lost 1 base and the J segment 1 base; nucleotides outside the gene matches: 6. CDR3 DNA: TGTGCCAGCAGCCAAGTAGGAACTAGCGGTTCCTACGAGCAGTACGTC. Encoded protein: CASSQVGTSGSYEQYV.

The J gene is TRBJ2-5, the V gene TRBV5-1, with a possible D match to TRBD2 (6 bases). This CDR3 spans 15 amino acids. Trimming shortened V by 0 bases and J by 1 base, and 10 bases separated the two germline ends. Germline loops: CDR1 SGHRS, CDR2 YFSETQ. In DNA, the CDR3 is TGCGCCAGCAGCTTGGGCTCCGGGAGCCAAGAGACCCAGTACTTC. Its protein product is CASSLGSGSQETQYF.

This clone was seen only once. The chain joins TRBV7-2 to TRBJ1-5; possibly TRBD1 for D (5 bases). Germline V CDR1 and CDR2: SGHTA, FQGNSA. The CDR3 totals 17 residues. V lost 1 base, J lost 0 bases, and 13 bases lay in between. CDR3: CASSLGTGYYSNQPQHF. The CDR3 DNA reads as TGTGCCAGCAGCTTAGGCACAGGCTATTATAGCAATCAGCCCCAGCATTTT.

The chain carries TRBV27 and TRBJ2-1; no definite D call. Germline V lookup: CDR1 MNHEY, CDR2 SMNVEV (reference sequence). Trimming left V 3 bases short and J 6 bases short, with 12 bases between. This CDR3 contains 14 residues. In DNA form, the CDR3 reads TGTGCCAGCAGTTTTAGAGGCAAAAGCAATGAGCAGTTCTTC. Its translation: CASSFRGKSNEQFF.

This clone was observed once. V gene TRBV28 combines with J gene TRBJ1-1, with a possible D match to TRBD1 (5 bases). The CDR3 contains 16 residues. Germline V gene data show CDR1 as MDHEN and CDR2 as SYDVKM. V was shortened by 8 bases and J by 0 bases, with 19 bases between the two germline ends. Here the CDR3 DNA reads TGTGCCAGCGGTACCTCGAAGGGGCGCCTGAACACTGAAGCTTTCTTT. Translation: CASGTSKGRLNTEAFF. Filled out from reference TRBV28 and TRBJ1-1, the complete variable domain reads DVKVTQSSRYLVKRTGEKVFLECVQDMDHENMFWYRQDPGLGLRLIYFSYDVKMKEKGDIPEGYSVSREKKERFSLILESASTNQTSMYLCASGTSKGRLNTEAFFGQGTRLTVV.

This rearrangement joins TRBV29-1 to TRBJ2-3, with TRBD2 matching 7 bases. The CDR3 sequence is 14 residues long. V lost 4 bases to trimming and J lost 2 bases; unmatched junction nucleotides: 6. Germline V gene lookup returns CDR1 SQVTM and CDR2 ANQGSEA. The CDR3 sequence: CSVARGSNTDTQYF. The CDR3 DNA reads as TGCAGCGTTGCACGCGGGAGCAACACAGATACGCAGTATTTT.

The chain uses TRBV11-2 and TRBJ1-1, with D possibly matching TRBD1 (5 bases). This CDR3 is 13 amino acids long. Germline V CDR1 and CDR2: SGHAT, FQNNGV. Trimming removed 3 bases at V and 3 bases at J, with 8 bases between. CDR3: CASSFGADTEAFF. As DNA, the CDR3 is TGTGCCAGCAGCTTTGGGGCCGACACTGAAGCTTTCTTT.

The chain joins TRBV2 to TRBJ1-2; the D gene is possibly TRBD1 (5 bases). Deletions cut 1 base from V and 8 bases from J, with 14 bases between. This CDR3 is 14 amino acids long. Germline assignment: CDR1 SNHLY and CDR2 FYNNEI. The CDR3 DNA sequence: TGTGCCAGCAGTGAAGTCCAGGGTGGGCGAGGCTACACCTTC. It translates to CASSEVQGGRGYTF.